The 23 T cell receptor beta chains given below trace back to one sample, sequenced in a study of prognosis after radiotherapy for stage I lung cancer. From genomic DNA, two-round multiplex PCR was used to amplify TCR beta CDR3. Primers specific to each TRBV and TRBJ gene drove first-round PCR. One entry per CDR3 protein, called by TCRdb with MiXCR from the multiplex PCR reads. This sample has some 38,000 distinct CDR3 sequences, with around 22% found just once. The sample consisted of PBMCs, taken before or after stereotactic body radiation therapy (not recorded which). These receptors all come from a donor at least 50 years old with non-small cell lung cancer.

In the case of this clonotype: This sequence is one base from a far larger clone and is likely a read error. V and J are TRBV6-2 or TRBV6-3 and TRBJ2-1; the match to TRBD2 covers 8 bases. V lost 5 bases and J lost 6; bases outside the gene matches: 15. The CDR3 extends over 17 amino acids. The germline V gene has CDR1 MNHEY and CDR2 SVGEGT. CDR3 sequence: CASSEERIREGGNEQFF. CDR3 bases: TGTGCCAGCAGTGAAGAGCGAATCCGGGAGGGGGGCAATGAGCAGTTCTTC.

Ten or more counts support this clonotype. The chain has TRBV9 and TRBJ2-2, with D perhaps TRBD2 (6 bases). Germline CDR1 is SGDLS and CDR2 is YYNGEE. The CDR3 sequence is 15 residues long. V was shortened by 4 bases and J by 3 bases, with 13 bases between the two germline ends. CDR3 in amino acids: CASSWRSGDTGELFF. The CDR3 DNA follows: TGTGCCAGCAGCTGGAGGTCGGGGGACACCGGGGAGCTGTTTTTT.

This clonotype has a count of ten or more. This chain links TRBV4-1 with TRBJ1-2; TRBD1 is a possible D gene (5 bases). Germline assignment: CDR1 MGHRA and CDR2 YSYEKL. This CDR3 spans 15 amino acids. V gave up 4 bases and J gave up 7 bases, with 19 bases separating them. The CDR3 coding sequence is TGCGCCAGCAGCCGAGTGGGCCGGGGCTATGGTGGCTACACCTTC. Its translation is CASSRVGRGYGGYTF.

With respect to this clonotype: With only one base between it and a far larger clone, this is likely a read error. The J gene is TRBJ1-2, the V gene TRBV11-1; D gene uncertain. Trimming left V 5 bases short and J 6 bases short, with 16 bases between. This CDR3 contains 14 residues. Per germline, CDR1 SGHAT and CDR2 FQDESV (reference sequence). The CDR3 loop reads CASSPRFRDDGYTF. The DNA for the CDR3 is TGTGCCAGCAGCCCTCGTTTTCGGGATGATGGCTACACCTTC. The variable domain in full, completed from reference TRBV11-1 and TRBJ1-2, reads EAEVAQSPRYKITEKSQAVAFWCDPISGHATLYWYRQILGQGPELLVQFQDESVVDDSQLPKDRFSAERLKGVDSTLKIQPAELGDSAMYLCASSPRFRDDGYTFGSGTRLTVV.

This clonotype was detected many times. In nucleotides, the CDR3 is TGTGCCAGCAGCCAAGGTCTAGCGGGAGGGCCGCATTACGAGCAGTACTTC. The encoded protein is CASSQGLAGGPHYEQYF. V is TRBV4-2 and J is TRBJ2-7, with 12 bases identical to TRBD2. The CDR3 has 17 residues. V dropped 1 base and J dropped 4; count of bases not matched to a gene: 8. Germline-derived CDR1 and CDR2 are LGHNA and YNFKEQ.

This clonotype showed up many times. V and J are TRBV4-1 and TRBJ1-4; 11 nucleotides line up with TRBD1. The V gene's germline CDR1 is MGHRA and CDR2 YSYEKL. The CDR3 sequence is 14 residues long. V shed 7 bases and J 6 bases; nucleotides not matched to a gene: 4. In DNA, the CDR3 is TGCGCCAGCAAGGACAGGGGGCAGGATGAAAAACTGTTTTTT. Translating it yields CASKDRGQDEKLFF.

This clonotype was observed many times. This chain links TRBV6-5 with TRBJ1-1, with D unclear. V gave up 5 bases and J gave up 0 bases, with 13 bases separating them. The V gene's germline CDR1 is MNHEY and CDR2 SVGAGI. This CDR3 region has 15 residues. The CDR3 nucleotides are TGTGCCAGCAGTCACTATACAGAGATGAACACTGAAGCTTTCTTT. Protein sequence: CASSHYTEMNTEAFF.

In its sample, this clonotype was seen many times. The genes are TRBV9 and TRBJ2-3; D is undetermined. The ends were cut back, 1 base at V and 2 bases at J, with 14 bases in the middle. Looked up from germline, CDR1 is SGDLS and CDR2 is YYNGEE. The CDR3 sequence is 16 residues long. This CDR3 is CASSVSAQAPTDTQYF. CDR3 sequence (DNA): TGTGCCAGCAGCGTATCAGCCCAGGCGCCCACAGATACGCAGTATTTT.

The table lists this clonotype with many counts. This chain connects TRBV6-1 to TRBJ1-5; D not resolved. V lost 6 bases, J lost 2 bases, and 11 bases lay in between. The CDR3 is made up of 14 amino acids. The germline V gene has CDR1 MNHNS and CDR2 SASEGT. The CDR3 loop is CASRFSVGNQPQHF. CDR3 in DNA: TGTGCCAGCAGGTTTTCAGTTGGCAATCAGCCCCAGCATTTT.

The table lists this clonotype with many counts. CDR3 DNA: TGTGCCAGCAGGTCGCCCAAGGCTACCGGGGAGCTGTTTTTT. This encodes CASRSPKATGELFF. The chain is built from TRBV12-3 or TRBV12-4 and TRBJ2-2; D unclear. V lost 6 bases and J lost 5, with 13 bases in between. The CDR3 is 14 amino acids.

This clonotype occurred many times. This rearrangement joins TRBV11-3 to TRBJ1-1; D not resolved. The CDR3 is 15 residues long. The germline CDR1 and CDR2 sequences are SGHNT and YENEEA. Trimming stripped 0 bases from V and 2 bases from J, with 10 bases between. CDR3 DNA sequence: TGTGCCAGCAGCTTAGAAACGGGCACCAACACTGAAGCTTTCTTT. It yields the protein CASSLETGTNTEAFF. Full variable domain (rest looked up from reference TRBV11-3 and TRBJ1-1): EAGVVQSPRYKIIEKKQPVAFWCNPISGHNTLYWYLQNLGQGPELLIRYENEEAVDDSQLPKDRFSAERLKGVDSTLKIQPAELGDSAVYLCASSLETGTNTEAFFGQGTRLTVV.

This clonotype has a count of ten or more. This chain links TRBV28 with TRBJ2-2; TRBD1 agrees at 10 bases. Per germline, CDR1 MDHEN and CDR2 SYDVKM. CDR3 length: 15 amino acids. The V segment lost 7 bases and the J segment 3 bases; nucleotides outside the gene matches: 5. The CDR3 DNA sequence: TGTGCCAGCAACCGGGACAGGGGCCACACCGGGGAGCTGTTTTTT. This encodes CASNRDRGHTGELFF.

This clonotype appeared once. This chain links TRBV7-3 with TRBJ2-5, with 7 bases that match TRBD1. This CDR3 is 15 amino acids long. V gave up 2 bases and J gave up 0 bases; unmatched junction bases: 3. The V gene's germline CDR1 is SGHTA and CDR2 FQGTGA. The CDR3 protein is CASSLLTGNQETQYF. The CDR3 coding sequence is TGTGCCAGCAGCTTATTGACAGGGAACCAAGAGACCCAGTACTTC.

This clonotype was counted at least ten times. The V call is TRBV6-1, the J call TRBJ1-5; D is undetermined. CDR1 is MNHNS and CDR2 is SASEGT in the germline V gene. The CDR3 runs to 15 residues. Between the trimmed V and J ends, which lost 4 bases and 2 bases, there was a span of 12 bases. CDR3 residues: CASSGGETGNQPQHF. The CDR3 DNA is TGTGCCAGCAGTGGCGGGGAGACTGGCAATCAGCCCCAGCATTTT.

This clonotype was seen many times. The genes are TRBV20-1 and TRBJ1-2; D unresolved. Germline values: CDR1 DFQATT, CDR2 SNEGSKA (reference sequence). The CDR3 covers 14 residues. The ends were cut back, 3 bases at V and 7 bases at J, with 18 bases in the middle. CDR3 nucleotide sequence: TGCAGTGCTAGTGGAAATATCGGGCAAGTTGGCTACACCTTC. Residues: CSASGNIGQVGYTF.

This clonotype was counted many times. V usage is TRBV28 and J usage is TRBJ2-6, with D possibly TRBD1 on 5 matching bases. Trimming removed 5 bases at V and 4 bases at J, with 12 bases between. The CDR3 runs 15 residues. The germline V gene encodes CDR1 MDHEN and CDR2 SYDVKM. The CDR3 coding sequence is TGTGCCAGCAGTCCACAGGTGGACGGGGCCAACGTCCTGACTTTC. This sequence encodes CASSPQVDGANVLTF.

In its sample, this clonotype was seen many times. The V gene is TRBV20-1, the J gene TRBJ2-5; 7 nucleotides line up with TRBD2. Germline loops: CDR1 DFQATT, CDR2 SNEGSKA (reference sequence). With V trimmed by 5 bases and J by 6 bases, 9 bases remained unmatched. This CDR3 has 13 residues. CDR3: CSASASGRKTQYF. CDR3 DNA: TGCAGTGCTTCTGCTAGCGGCCGAAAGACCCAGTACTTC.

This clonotype has a count of ten or more. J is TRBJ2-2 and V is TRBV5-1, with D possibly being TRBD2 (7 bases). V was shortened by 6 bases and J by 4 bases, with 16 bases between the two germline ends. Germline V gene data show CDR1 as SGHRS and CDR2 as YFSETQ. The CDR3 covers 15 residues. CDR3 in DNA: TGCGCCAGCACCGAGGTGGGGGGGCGCACCGGGGAGCTGTTTTTT. It yields the protein CASTEVGGRTGELFF.

This clonotype has ten or more counts. V and J are TRBV7-9 and TRBJ2-1, with D perhaps matching TRBD2 (5 bases). Looked up from germline, CDR1 is SEHNR and CDR2 is FQNEAQ (reference sequence). The CDR3 consists of 13 residues. V was cut by 1 base and J by 5 bases, with 6 bases left in between. The CDR3 reads CASSLGTDNEQFF. As DNA, the CDR3 is TGTGCCAGCAGCTTAGGGACTGACAATGAGCAGTTCTTC.

This clonotype was picked up many times. V is TRBV30 and J is TRBJ2-5; D unclear. V gave up 3 bases and J gave up 3 bases, with 5 bases separating them. Germline CDR1 reads GTSNPN; CDR2 reads SVGIG (reference sequence). The CDR3 runs 11 residues. The CDR3 DNA reads as TGTGCCTGGAGCCAGAAAGAGACCCAGTACTTC. This gives the protein CAWSQKETQYF.

This clonotype was observed at least ten times. The V gene is TRBV19, the J gene TRBJ1-2; the D gene is possibly TRBD1 (6 bases). The V gene's germline CDR1 is LNHDA and CDR2 SQIVND (reference sequence). The germline V and J ends were trimmed by 6 bases and 2 bases, with 10 bases remaining between them. This CDR3 region has 13 residues. CDR3 sequence: CASSRDKNYGYTF. The CDR3 coding sequence is TGTGCCAGTAGCAGGGACAAGAACTATGGCTACACCTTC. The full variable domain, with the rest looked up from reference TRBV19 and TRBJ1-2, is DGGITQSPKYLFRKEGQNVTLSCEQNLNHDAMYWYRQDPGQGLRLIYYSQIVNDFQKGDIAEGYSVSREKKESFPLTVTSAQKNPTAFYLCASSRDKNYGYTFGSGTRLTVV.

This clonotype was detected ten times or more. The CDR3 bases are TGCGCCAGCAGCTTCTCAGGGGGCGGCTACACCTTC. Translating gives CASSFSGGGYTF. The chain recombines TRBV5-1 with TRBJ1-2; 8 nucleotides align to TRBD1. Germline lookup yields CDR1 SGHRS and CDR2 YFSETQ. V gave up 2 bases and J gave up 8 bases; unmatched junction bases: 2. The CDR3 covers 12 residues.

To note about this clonotype: A single base separates this from a much larger clone, so it may be a read error. V and J are TRBV4-2 and TRBJ2-6, with D maybe TRBD2 (5 bases). The CDR3 is 16 amino acids. CDR1 and CDR2 (germline): LGHNA, YNFKEQ. The chain's CDR3 is CASSQDPGGGANLLTF. The CDR3 DNA sequence: TGTGCCAGCAGCCAAGATCCCGGAGGTGGAGCCAACCTCCTGACTTTC.